This T cell receptor (beta chain) was profiled in a study of T cell repertoires in cytomegalovirus infection (dated by TCRdb to about 2019). In the study overall: Donor HLA type was relevant to the analysis, because carriage of CMV infection together with the matching HLA type was indicated by public TCR beta signatures. General study outcomes and caveats: Cumulative frequency of public TCR beta family members discriminated carriers of CMV infection plus the relevant HLA type in this cohort and an independent roughly 320-donor cohort. The ex vivo response was dominated by HLA-C-restricted CMV-specific TCR beta clonotypes, which also provided the single most frequent clonotype in two of eight donors.

This clonotype has at least ten counts. This receptor's antigen is unknown. Base-call qualities are not available, and no considerably larger clone is one nucleotide away. The instrument given in TCRdb is Illumina HiSeq 1500. TCRdb trimmed the raw reads at Q25, called clones with MiXCR and kept productive beta chains. Rows with one shared CDR3 protein collapse into an entry with the most common genes and DNA. Counted in this sample were approximately 140,000 distinct CDR3 sequences; roughly 6% of them appeared once. The ten largest clones represent about 20% of the sample. CDR1 and CDR2 (MDHEN, SYDVKM) derive from the germline V gene. Ends trimmed: V by 7 bases, J by 3 bases; bases unmatched to a gene: 11. From cysteine to phenylalanine, the CDR3 is 15 amino acids long. Only the CDR3 portion is preserved as DNA: 45 bases, with reading frame beginning at the first base.

The chain was built from TRBV28 and TRBJ2-7; 8 bases in the middle match TRBD1. The source of this sequence is a human donor in good health (CMV status not recorded). Some clones in this sample may be carry-over from other donors' samples. The sequencing input was PBMCs. The CDR3 reads CASKSQGALGYEQYF. The sequenced DNA: TGTGCCAGCAAATCCCAGGGGGCGTTGGGCTACGAGCAGTACTTC. With all but the CDR3 taken from the reference TRBV28 and TRBJ2-7 genes, the full variable domain is: DVKVTQSSRYLVKRTGEKVFLECVQDMDHENMFWYRQDPGLGLRLIYFSYDVKMKEKGDIPEGYSVSREKKERFSLILESASTNQTSMYLCASKSQGALGYEQYFGPGTRLTVT.